This is a list of T cell receptor beta chains from one sample in a study of T cell responses to AZD1222 COVID-19 vaccine. TCRdb keeps only in-frame clones here, not all; method: immunoSEQ multiplex PCR. This table holds some 140,000 clones, 93% found once. Sample: peripheral blood, taken on day 0 of AZD1222 vaccination. These receptors all stem from an adult in good health. The CDR3 runs from the conserved cysteine through the conserved F or W. A D gene is named only where the DNA matches it firmly. Size is stated for part of the rows, as once, few or many counts, or as a class when the clone is expanded.

j_call clone_size v_call d_call cdr3_length cdr3_aa cdr3_nt
TRBJ2-2 - TRBV7-2 - 14 CASSPVGGRGELFF TGTGCCAGCAGCCCAGTCGGGGGCCGCGGGGAGCTGTTTTTT
TRBJ2-1 - TRBV19 TRBD2 15 CASSISRTSVNEQFF TGTGCCAGTAGTATAAGTAGGACTAGCGTCAATGAGCAGTTCTTC
TRBJ2-7 - TRBV2 TRBD1 15 CASRAEITGAHEQYF TGTGCCAGCAGAGCAGAAATTACAGGGGCCCACGAGCAGTACTTC
TRBJ2-2 - TRBV4-1 - 11 CASSTQGELFF TGCGCCAGCAGCACCCAGGGGGAGCTGTTTTTT
TRBJ1-6 once TRBV28 TRBD1 18 CASSLDRGYLLLNSPLHF TGTGCCAGCAGCCTTGACAGGGGCTATCTCCTCCTTAATTCACCCCTCCACTTT
TRBJ1-5 - TRBV11-1 - 13 CASSLGGSQPQHF TGTGCCAGCAGCTTGGGGGGTAGCCAGCCCCAGCATTTT
TRBJ1-2 - TRBV7-9 TRBD1 13 CASSRTGGDGYTF TGTGCCAGCAGTCGGACAGGGGGGGATGGCTACACCTTC
TRBJ1-2 few TRBV2 - 12 CASRGDSYGYTF TGTGCCAGCAGGGGAGACTCCTATGGCTACACCTTC
TRBJ2-5 - TRBV29-1 TRBD1 12 CSVHTGGETQYF TGCAGCGTTCATACAGGGGGAGAGACCCAGTACTTC
TRBJ2-2 once TRBV19 - 15 CASSIGPRVTGELFF TGTGCCAGTAGTATAGGGCCGAGGGTGACCGGGGAGCTGTTTTTT
TRBJ2-7 - TRBV9 - 15 CASSVGRGGHYEQYF TGTGCCAGCAGCGTCGGGCGTGGCGGGCACTACGAGCAGTACTTC
TRBJ2-7 - TRBV5-1 TRBD2 16 CASSGTFSGSWSEQYF TGCGCCAGCAGCGGGACATTTAGCGGGAGTTGGAGCGAGCAGTACTTC
TRBJ1-1 once TRBV29-1 TRBD1 15 CSVVRGDRLNTEAFF TGCAGCGTCGTGCGTGGGGACAGATTGAACACTGAAGCTTTCTTT
TRBJ2-7 - TRBV28 TRBD2 15 CASSSGLAGSNEQYF TGTGCCAGCAGTTCCGGACTAGCGGGATCCAACGAGCAGTACTTC
TRBJ1-6 - TRBV19 - 13 CASSIPGVSPLHF TGTGCCAGTAGTATCCCAGGGGTTTCACCCCTCCACTTT
TRBJ1-2 - TRBV7-2 - 14 CASSLASDAYGYTF TGTGCCAGCAGCTTAGCGTCGGATGCCTATGGCTACACCTTC
TRBJ2-6 - TRBV7-9 TRBD1 18 CASSLPATGGSGANVLTF TGTGCCAGCAGCTTACCGGCTACAGGGGGCTCTGGGGCCAACGTCCTGACTTTC
TRBJ1-2 - TRBV6-5 TRBD1 14 CASSITGGNYGYTF TGTGCCAGCAGTATTACAGGGGGCAACTATGGCTACACCTTC
TRBJ2-7 once TRBV6-2/TRBV6-3 TRBD2 14 CASSSTSGTYEQYF TGTGCCAGCAGTTCGACTAGCGGTACCTACGAGCAGTACTTC
TRBJ2-5 - TRBV9 - 15 CASSVDSLKGETQYF TGTGCCAGCAGCGTAGATAGCCTAAAAGGGGAGACCCAGTACTTC
TRBJ1-4 - TRBV6-5 - 15 CASSPLVSTNEKLFF TGTGCCAGCAGTCCTCTCGTGTCAACTAATGAAAAACTGTTTTTT
TRBJ1-2 - TRBV29-1 - 15 CSVESRVQFGYGYTF TGCAGCGTTGAATCGCGAGTACAGTTCGGCTATGGCTACACCTTC
TRBJ2-6 - TRBV5-1 - 15 CASCSGGSGANVLTF TGCGCCAGCTGCTCGGGCGGCTCTGGGGCCAACGTCCTGACTTTC
TRBJ1-1 - TRBV27 - 13 CASRRFRDTEAFF TGTGCCAGCAGGAGATTCAGGGATACTGAAGCTTTCTTT
TRBJ2-1 - TRBV7-3 TRBD2 16 CASSLKIGRASHEQFF TGTGCCAGCAGCTTAAAAATCGGGAGGGCCTCCCATGAGCAGTTCTTC
TRBJ2-2 - TRBV10-3 - 16 CAISDGVAVNTGELFF TGTGCCATCAGTGATGGGGTAGCGGTAAACACCGGGGAGCTGTTTTTT
TRBJ1-2 - TRBV21-1 - 18 CASSTRGTGGNWSNGYTF TGTGCCAGCAGCACCCGAGGGACAGGGGGGAATTGGTCTAATGGCTACACCTTC
TRBJ2-7 - TRBV7-8 TRBD2 15 CASSLGLAVTYEQYF TGTGCCAGCAGCTTGGGACTAGCGGTAACCTACGAGCAGTACTTC
TRBJ2-6 - TRBV25-1 - 15 CASSKTGSGANVLTF TGTGCCAGCAGTAAGACGGGGTCTGGGGCCAACGTCCTGACTTTC
TRBJ1-5 once TRBV4-3 - 16 CASSQNLAGEGQPQHF TGCGCCAGCAGCCAAAACCTTGCGGGAGAGGGTCAGCCCCAGCATTTT
TRBJ2-5 - TRBV5-5 - 15 CASSPGQSWRETQYF TGTGCCAGCAGCCCAGGGCAGTCATGGCGGGAGACCCAGTACTTC
TRBJ1-5 - TRBV4-3 - 15 CASSQERESNQPQHF TGCGCCAGCAGCCAAGAAAGGGAAAGCAATCAGCCCCAGCATTTT
TRBJ2-5 once TRBV29-1 - 13 CSVQLNREETQYF TGCAGCGTACAACTAAACAGGGAAGAGACCCAGTACTTC
TRBJ2-2 once TRBV28 - 13 CASTSGPTGELFF TGTGCCAGCACCTCGGGACCTACCGGGGAGCTGTTTTTT
TRBJ1-1 - TRBV4-3 TRBD1 15 CASSPQTGAETEAFF TGCGCCAGCAGCCCCCAGACAGGGGCCGAAACTGAAGCTTTCTTT
TRBJ1-1 - TRBV19 - 13 CASSLKMDTEAFF TGTGCCAGTAGTCTAAAGATGGACACTGAAGCTTTCTTT
TRBJ2-2 - TRBV9 - 13 CASTVRRTGELFF TGTGCCAGCACCGTGCGAAGGACCGGGGAGCTGTTTTTT
TRBJ2-7 few TRBV28 TRBD2 16 CASPPGLAGVSHEQYF TGTGCCAGCCCTCCGGGACTAGCGGGAGTATCCCACGAGCAGTACTTC
TRBJ2-3 few TRBV6-1 TRBD1 16 CASSESPGQGADTQYF TGTGCCAGCAGTGAATCCCCGGGACAGGGGGCAGATACGCAGTATTTT
TRBJ1-1 - TRBV29-1 - 12 CSVATATSEAFF TGCAGCGTTGCGACAGCCACGTCTGAAGCTTTCTTT
TRBJ2-3 - TRBV2 TRBD2 16 CASTAGGDLGTDTQYF TGTGCCAGCACGGCGGGAGGGGATCTCGGCACAGATACGCAGTATTTT
TRBJ1-1 - TRBV3-1/TRBV3-2 - 12 CASSQDGDTRLF TGTGCCAGCAGCCAAGATGGGGACACCCGATTGTTT
TRBJ1-4 - TRBV28 - 16 CASSLWSGITNEKLFF TGTGCCAGCAGTTTATGGAGCGGGATAACTAATGAAAAACTGTTTTTT
TRBJ2-1 - TRBV27 - 16 CASSGIKGLSYNEQFF TGTGCCAGCAGTGGCATTAAAGGTTTGTCCTACAATGAGCAGTTCTTC
TRBJ2-3 once TRBV2 - 13 CASTDKVTDTQYF TGTGCCAGCACGGACAAAGTGACGGATACGCAGTATTTT
TRBJ2-7 - TRBV12-3/TRBV12-4 - 13 CASRYRTGGEQYF TGTGCCAGCAGATACAGGACCGGGGGCGAGCAGTACTTC